A single sample is the source of the 9 T cell receptor beta chains below, sequenced in a study of Graves' ophthalmopathy and Graves' hyperthyroidism. Investigators amplified TCR beta CDR3 regions from RNA transcripts. Second-round multiplex PCR came after first-round RT-PCR with HTBI primers. TCRdb reanalysed the multiplex PCR reads using MiXCR and keeps one entry per CDR3 protein. The table includes approximately 480,000 distinct CDR3 sequences, under 15% detected once. Sequencing used blood. Receptors were obtained from a woman aged 30 to 39 with Graves' ophthalmopathy.

Many counts were recorded for this clonotype. The genes are TRBV7-3 and TRBJ1-6; 9 bases map to TRBD1. This CDR3 has 16 amino acids. The germline V gene encodes CDR1 SGHTA and CDR2 FQGTGA. The J segment lost 7 bases and the V segment lost 5 bases, leaving 9 bases of the junction unmatched. Written as DNA, the CDR3 is TGTGCCAGCAGCCGCTTCCGACAGGGGGGGAATTCACCCCTCCACTTT. This encodes CASSRFRQGGNSPLHF.

The chain's CDR3 is CASKRTDNYGYTF. CDR3 nucleotide sequence: TGTGCCAGTAAACGCACAGATAACTATGGCTACACCTTC. The chain employs TRBV19 and TRBJ1-2, with D uncertain. This CDR3 region has 13 residues. The germline V and J ends were trimmed by 7 bases and 1 base, with 10 bases remaining between them. Germline assignment: CDR1 LNHDA and CDR2 SQIVND (reference sequence). Based on the CDR3 plus reference TRBV19 and TRBJ1-2, the full variable domain is DGGITQSPKYLFRKEGQNVTLSCEQNLNHDAMYWYRQDPGQGLRLIYYSQIVNDFQKGDIAEGYSVSREKKESFPLTVTSAQKNPTAFYLCASKRTDNYGYTFGSGTRLTVV.

This clonotype was detected a few times. V gene TRBV5-1 combines with J gene TRBJ2-5, with 13 bases lining up with TRBD2. Germline CDR1 SGHRS, CDR2 YFSETQ. Losses at the gene ends were 3 bases for V and 3 bases for J; bases not matched to a gene: 5. This CDR3 region has 16 residues. CDR3 sequence (DNA): TGCGCCAGCAGCTCCACCGGGACTAGCGGGGAAGAGACCCAGTACTTC. It codes for CASSSTGTSGEETQYF.

This clonotype was recorded many times. J is TRBJ2-7 and V is TRBV20-1, with a weak D call TRBD1 (5 bases). This CDR3 contains 14 residues. Germline CDR1 DFQATT, CDR2 SNEGSKA (reference sequence). Trimming stripped 4 bases from V and 4 bases from J, with 17 bases between. CDR3 protein: CSAIPQGAIYEQYF. CDR3 sequence (DNA): TGCAGTGCTATCCCCCAAGGGGCTATTTACGAGCAGTACTTC.

Regarding this clonotype: At one end the junction does not follow the germline gene, possibly because of a read error. The genes are TRBV20-1 and TRBJ1-3; D is unclear. CDR3 size: 12 residues. CDR1 is DFQATT, CDR2 SNEGSKA, per germline (reference sequence). CDR3 region: CSARASGNTIYF. CDR3 DNA: TGCAGTGCCAGAGCCTCTGGAAACACCATATATTTT.

This chain uses TRBV27 with TRBJ1-2, with D unclear. Trimming stripped 3 bases from V and 6 bases from J, with 17 bases between. Germline CDR1 MNHEY, CDR2 SMNVEV (reference sequence). This CDR3 is built from 15 residues. The CDR3 loop is CASSFSRDTTHGYTF. CDR3 nucleotide sequence: TGTGCCAGCAGTTTTTCCAGAGATACCACCCATGGCTACACCTTC.

The V call is TRBV6-2 or TRBV6-3, the J call TRBJ2-7, with TRBD1 matching 7 bases. The V gene's germline CDR1 is MNHEY and CDR2 SVGEGT. V gave up 0 bases and J gave up 5 bases; unmatched junction bases: 4. The CDR3 loop spans 14 amino acids. The CDR3 coding sequence is TGTGCCAGCAGTTACTCGACCCAGGGGGACGAGCAGTACTTC. This sequence encodes CASSYSTQGDEQYF.

This clonotype was seen ten or more times. This rearrangement joins TRBV19 to TRBJ1-3, with 8 bases fitting TRBD1. Trimming took 7 bases from V and 0 from J; bases not matched to a gene: 8. The CDR3 is made up of 16 amino acids. Germline V lookup: CDR1 LNHDA, CDR2 SQIVND (reference sequence). CDR3 protein: CASTLGQAFSGNTIYF. The CDR3 coding sequence is TGTGCCAGTACCTTGGGACAGGCGTTCTCTGGAAACACCATATATTTT.

In its sample, this clonotype was seen many times. The chain recombines TRBV11-1 with TRBJ1-1, with D tentatively TRBD1 (6 bases). From germline, CDR1 is SGHAT and CDR2 FQDESV (reference sequence). This CDR3 comprises 17 residues. V was pared by 5 bases and J by 5 bases, with 24 bases between. CDR3 DNA: TGTGCCAGCAGCGCGGCTGGGGGGGGCGTTGGTGTTACTGAAGCTTTCTTT. Its translation: CASSAAGGGVGVTEAFF.